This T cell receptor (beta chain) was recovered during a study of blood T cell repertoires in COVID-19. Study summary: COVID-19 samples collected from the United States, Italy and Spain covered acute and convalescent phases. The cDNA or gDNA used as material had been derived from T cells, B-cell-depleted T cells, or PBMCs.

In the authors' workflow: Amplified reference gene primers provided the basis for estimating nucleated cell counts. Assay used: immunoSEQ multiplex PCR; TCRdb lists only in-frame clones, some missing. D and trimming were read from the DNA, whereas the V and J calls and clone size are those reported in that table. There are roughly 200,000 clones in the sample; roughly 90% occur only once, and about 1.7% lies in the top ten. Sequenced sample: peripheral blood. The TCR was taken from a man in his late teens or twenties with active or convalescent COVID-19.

CDR3 nucleotides: TGTGCCAGCAGCCAAGAGGGGGGTAATTCACCCCTCCACTTT. Amino acid sequence: CASSQEGGNSPLHF. The rearrangement joins TRBV3-1 (or the pseudogene TRBV3-2) to TRBJ1-6, with D perhaps TRBD1 (5 bases). CDR3 length: 14 amino acids. CDR1 is LGHDT, CDR2 YNNKEL, per germline (reference sequence). Trimming left V 0 bases short and J 6 bases short, with 6 bases between.